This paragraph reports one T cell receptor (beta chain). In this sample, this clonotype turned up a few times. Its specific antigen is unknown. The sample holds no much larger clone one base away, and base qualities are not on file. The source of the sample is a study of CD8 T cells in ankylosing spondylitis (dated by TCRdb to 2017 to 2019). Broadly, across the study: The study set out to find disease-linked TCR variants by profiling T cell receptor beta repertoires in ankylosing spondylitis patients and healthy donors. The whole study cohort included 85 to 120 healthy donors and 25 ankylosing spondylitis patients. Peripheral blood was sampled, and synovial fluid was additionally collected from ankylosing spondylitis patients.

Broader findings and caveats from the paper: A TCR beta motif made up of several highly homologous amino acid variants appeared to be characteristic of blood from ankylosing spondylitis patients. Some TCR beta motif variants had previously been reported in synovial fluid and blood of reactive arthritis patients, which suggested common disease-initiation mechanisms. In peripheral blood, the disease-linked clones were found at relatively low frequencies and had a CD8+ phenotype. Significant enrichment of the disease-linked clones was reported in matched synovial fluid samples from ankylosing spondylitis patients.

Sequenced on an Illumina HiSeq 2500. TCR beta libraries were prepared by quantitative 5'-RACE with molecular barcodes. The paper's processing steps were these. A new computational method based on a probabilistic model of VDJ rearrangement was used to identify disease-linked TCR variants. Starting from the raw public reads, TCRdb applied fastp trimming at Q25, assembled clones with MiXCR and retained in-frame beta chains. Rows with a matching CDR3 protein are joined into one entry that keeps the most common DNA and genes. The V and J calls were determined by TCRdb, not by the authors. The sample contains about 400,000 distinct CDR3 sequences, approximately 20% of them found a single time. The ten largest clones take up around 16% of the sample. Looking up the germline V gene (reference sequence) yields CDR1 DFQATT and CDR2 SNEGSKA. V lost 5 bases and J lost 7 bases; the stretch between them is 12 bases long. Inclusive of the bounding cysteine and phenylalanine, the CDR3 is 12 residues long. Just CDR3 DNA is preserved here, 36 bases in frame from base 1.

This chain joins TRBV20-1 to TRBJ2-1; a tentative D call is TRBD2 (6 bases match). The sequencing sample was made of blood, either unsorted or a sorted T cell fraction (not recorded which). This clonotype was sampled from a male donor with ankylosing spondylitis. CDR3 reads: CSAVLAWNEQFF. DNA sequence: TGCAGTGCTGTACTAGCTTGGAATGAGCAGTTCTTC.